The TCR beta chain described here comes from a study of T cell repertoires in cytomegalovirus infection. MiXCR, run by TCRdb on the reads, gives a single entry per CDR3 protein. In the table there are a few hundred thousand distinct CDR3 sequences, over 20% of which are singletons. The sequencing sample was made of CD8+ T cells from PBMCs. This TCR was recovered from a human donor in good health (CMV status not recorded). Some clones in this sample may be carry-over from other donors' samples.

CDR3 loop: CATSAGARTYTGELFF. CDR3 bases: TGTGCCACCTCAGCGGGGGCCAGGACGTACACCGGGGAGCTGTTTTTT. The rearrangement links TRBV19 to TRBJ2-2; 8 nucleotides match TRBD2. In germline, CDR1 is LNHDA, CDR2 SQIVND (reference sequence). The CDR3 has 16 residues. V was clipped by 10 bases and J by 3 bases; unmatched bases: 13.